These 15 T cell receptor beta chains were all obtained from the same sample, sequenced in a study of T-cell reconstitution after alpha-beta-depleted transplantation in children. This sample's TCRbeta library carried unique molecular identifier barcodes. MiXCR was run by TCRdb on the PCR reads, yielding one entry per CDR3 protein. The sample records fewer than 550,000 distinct CDR3 sequences, about an eighth being singletons. The sample in question was PBMCs, mostly from graft donor cells, obtained 180 days after TCRalphabeta/CD19-depleted stem cell transplant. Receptors were obtained from a female patient aged 2 to 10 who had a stem cell transplant for aplastic anemia, so the T cells may come from the graft donor.

In its sample, this clonotype was seen many times. The chain couples TRBV9 to TRBJ2-7; maybe TRBD2 (6 bases). CDR3 size: 13 residues. Germline V gene lookup returns CDR1 SGDLS and CDR2 YYNGEE. With 0 bases removed from V and 7 bases from J, the gap between germline ends came to 11 bases. Written as DNA, the CDR3 is TGTGCCAGCAGCGTAGAGGCGGAGGGGGAGCAGTACTTC. Amino acid sequence: CASSVEAEGEQYF.

This chain connects TRBV6-5 to TRBJ2-5; 7 bases fit TRBD2. V was pared by 0 bases and J by 5 bases, with 12 bases of the junction left unmatched. The CDR3 is 17 residues long. Germline V gives CDR1 MNHEY, CDR2 SVGAGI. The CDR3 region has the DNA TGTGCCAGCAGTTACTCGATTGGTAAACTAGCGAGGGAGACCCAGTACTTC. This sequence encodes CASSYSIGKLARETQYF.

J is TRBJ2-3 and V is TRBV28, with 9 bases that match TRBD1. The trim removed 3 bases at V and 3 bases at J, leaving 4 bases unmatched. Germline assignment: CDR1 MDHEN and CDR2 SYDVKM. CDR3 length equals 15 residues. The CDR3 sequence is CASSFWDRVTDTQYF. The CDR3 DNA follows: TGTGCCAGCAGTTTTTGGGACAGGGTTACAGATACGCAGTATTTT.

This sequence joins TRBV19 and TRBJ2-1, with D tentatively TRBD2 (6 bases). Germline CDR1 reads LNHDA; CDR2 reads SQIVND (reference sequence). The CDR3 spans 15 residues. Trimming removed 3 bases at V and 3 bases at J, with 12 bases between. The CDR3 sequence: CASSMSGRYYNEQFF. The CDR3 DNA follows: TGTGCCAGTAGTATGAGCGGGCGCTACTACAATGAGCAGTTCTTC.

The chain is built from TRBV7-8 and TRBJ2-5; 7 bases are a match to TRBD2. The length of the CDR3 is 15 residues. The trim removed 5 bases at V and 2 bases at J, leaving 8 bases unmatched. Germline CDR1 and CDR2: SGHVS and FQNEAQ. The CDR3 loop is CASSPRTRGQETQYF. CDR3 in DNA: TGTGCCAGCAGCCCCCGGACTAGGGGTCAAGAGACCCAGTACTTC.

The V and J genes are TRBV4-3 and TRBJ2-7; 8 positions agree with TRBD2. This CDR3 spans 16 amino acids. The germline V gene has CDR1 LGHNA and CDR2 YSLEER. The junction had 5 bases not matched to a gene; V was cut back by 1 base and J by 0 bases. The DNA of the CDR3 is TGCGCCAGCAGCCAAGGGACTAGCCCAAGCTCCTACGAGCAGTACTTC. It translates to CASSQGTSPSSYEQYF.

A few counts support this clonotype. As DNA, the CDR3 is TGCAGTGCTAGAGAAGTAGGAACTAACTATGGCTACACCTTC. This encodes CSAREVGTNYGYTF. V usage is TRBV20-1 and J usage is TRBJ1-2; D gene ambiguous. Trimming pared 0 bases from V and 0 bases from J, leaving 8 bases between. Germline-derived CDR1 and CDR2 are DFQATT and SNEGSKA (reference sequence). The CDR3 is made up of 14 amino acids.

This clonotype has at least ten counts. The rearrangement links TRBV18 to TRBJ2-7, with TRBD1 matching 11 bases. V lost 3 bases to trimming and J lost 4 bases; unmatched junction nucleotides: 2. Germline assignment: CDR1 KGHSH and CDR2 LQKENI. The CDR3 covers 14 residues. CDR3 residues: CASSPGQGEYEQYV. The CDR3 DNA follows: TGTGCCAGCTCACCGGGACAGGGGGAATACGAGCAGTACGTC.

This clonotype was observed a few times. The V call is TRBV29-1, the J call TRBJ2-7; a weak D match, TRBD1 (6 bases). The CDR3 length is 14 residues. The germline V gene encodes CDR1 SQVTM and CDR2 ANQGSEA. Deletions cut 8 bases from V and 3 bases from J, with 20 bases between. CDR3 amino acids: CSIQMGAGNYEQYF. The CDR3 region has the DNA TGCAGCATCCAAATGGGGGCAGGGAACTACGAGCAGTACTTC.

This clonotype was counted many times. The chain employs TRBV15 and TRBJ2-5; D not resolved. The CDR3 contains 14 residues. The germline gives CDR1 LNHNV, CDR2 YYDKDF (reference sequence). Between the trimmed V and J ends, which lost 2 bases and 5 bases, there was a span of 12 bases. The CDR3 loop is CATSRLSRPETQYF. The CDR3 region has the DNA TGTGCCACCAGCAGATTATCACGGCCGGAGACCCAGTACTTC. Full variable domain (rest looked up from reference TRBV15 and TRBJ2-5): DAMVIQNPRYQVTQFGKPVTLSCSQTLNHNVMYWYQQKSSQAPKLLFHYYDKDFNNEADTPDNFQSRRPNTSFCFLDIRSPGLGDTAMYLCATSRLSRPETQYFGPGTRLLVL.

The V and J genes are TRBV11-2 and TRBJ1-5; D might be TRBD1 (6 bases). This CDR3 region has 19 residues. Trimming stripped 5 bases from V and 2 bases from J, with 25 bases between. Germline assignment: CDR1 SGHAT and CDR2 FQNNGV. This CDR3 is CASSPLGAEKGPGNQPQHF. The CDR3 DNA sequence: TGTGCCAGCAGCCCCCTGGGGGCAGAAAAAGGACCCGGCAATCAGCCCCAGCATTTT.

This clonotype was seen repeatedly, ten times or more. The genes are TRBV29-1 and TRBJ2-3; D ambiguous. Germline-derived CDR1 and CDR2 are SQVTM and ANQGSEA. This CDR3 contains 12 residues. The V end lost 7 bases, the J end lost 4 bases, and 12 bases lay between the germline ends. CDR3 residues: CSASLLADTQYF. The DNA of the CDR3 is TGCAGCGCCAGCCTATTAGCAGATACGCAGTATTTT.

This clonotype was seen only a few times. The chain links TRBV13 to TRBJ2-5; D gene ambiguous. V lost 3 bases, J lost 1 base, and 15 bases lay in between. Looked up from germline, CDR1 is PRHDT and CDR2 is FYEKMQ (reference sequence). CDR3 length equals 16 residues. CDR3 DNA: TGTGCCAGCAGCTTCGCTTTGTCAGCGCTCCAAGAGACCCAGTACTTC. Its protein product is CASSFALSALQETQYF. The full variable domain, in which reference TRBV13 and TRBJ2-5 provide the parts outside the CDR3, is AAGVIQSPRHLIKEKRETATLKCYPIPRHDTVYWYQQGPGQDPQFLISFYEKMQSDKGSIPDRFSAQQFSDYHSELNMSSLELGDSALYFCASSFALSALQETQYFGPGTRLLVL.

J is TRBJ2-6 and V is TRBV27, with D perhaps TRBD1 (6 bases). Per germline, CDR1 MNHEY and CDR2 SMNVEV (reference sequence). The CDR3 runs 18 residues. V lost 3 bases to trimming and J lost 0 bases, with 15 bases between them. The CDR3 sequence: CASSFRGKIGSGANVLTF. CDR3 sequence (DNA): TGTGCCAGCAGTTTTAGGGGGAAAATAGGCTCTGGGGCCAACGTCCTGACTTTC.

The chain uses TRBV7-2 and TRBJ2-4; 7 positions agree with TRBD2. This CDR3 has 15 amino acids. The V and J ends lost 5 bases and 8 bases, in that order; junction bases with no gene match: 12. Germline V gene data show CDR1 as SGHTA and CDR2 as FQGNSA. CDR3 DNA sequence: TGTGCCAGCAGCATAGGAACGGGCGGGAGCTACATTCAGTACTTC. Its translation is CASSIGTGGSYIQYF.